This TCR beta chain originates from a study of human T cells and chemical hapten exposure. This clonotype has only a few counts. TCRdb recomputed calls from the RACE reads with MiXCR, one row per CDR3 protein. The sample lists 350,000 to 400,000 distinct CDR3 sequences; 5.1% were seen once. Germline CDR1 SEHNR, CDR2 FQNEAQ (reference sequence). The CDR3 consists of 15 residues. V trimming: 4 bases; J trimming: 4 bases; junction bases outside the gene matches: 7. Time point given: pre-sensitization, week 0. Treatment given: therapeutic diphenylcyclopropenone sensitization with weekly scalp DPC. The sequence was obtained from a woman aged 45-60 years with alopecia areata. Some clones in this sample may be carry-over from other donors' samples. V is TRBV7-9 and J is TRBJ2-7; 10 bases fit TRBD2. Sequencing used whole blood, obtained in connection with sensitization to the hapten diphenylcyclopropenone (DPC). Written as DNA, the CDR3 is TGTGCCAGCAGCTACAGCGGGAGGGCCGGGTACGAGCAGTACTTC. Translation gives CASSYSGRAGYEQYF.